The next 23 T cell receptor beta chains were all read from a single sample in a study of T-cell memory formation after mild COVID-19 (dated by TCRdb to the early 2020s). Libraries were prepared through 5' RACE. The reads were generated on an Illumina NovaSeq 6000. TCRdb applied fastp at Q25 and MiXCR to the public reads, then kept only in-frame beta chains. Rows are unified per CDR3 protein, each entry keeping the most common DNA and genes. The sample profile shows 250,000 to 300,000 distinct CDR3 sequences; under 8.5% of them were found once. Roughly 23% of the sample lies in the top ten. Sequencing was carried out using PBMCs or a T cell subset sorted from them (not recorded which). The receptors shown here come from a man aged 18 to 29 who had mild COVID-19 (a few samples of this study predate the infection). The sample titles of this study are shuffled in the database, so cell type and time point are left out; the donor was told from shared clones.

J is TRBJ2-1 and V is TRBV7-2; 8 bases line up with TRBD2. Germline CDR1 is SGHTA and CDR2 is FQGNSA. The V gene end was trimmed by 6 bases and the J gene end by 10 bases; junction bases not matched to a gene: 11. This CDR3 is 14 amino acids long. Written as DNA, the CDR3 is TGTGCCAGCAGTCGTGGACTAGCTGGCGGGGAGCAGTTCTTC. It translates to CASSRGLAGGEQFF.

The table lists this clonotype with a few counts. The chain joins TRBV25-1 to TRBJ1-5; TRBD1 is a possible D gene (5 bases). The CDR3 totals 15 residues. Trimming left V 7 bases short and J 2 bases short, with 15 bases between. Germline lookup yields CDR1 MGHDK and CDR2 SYGVNS. CDR3 nucleotide sequence: TGTGCCAGCACCGGAGAAAGGGGAGGCAATCAGCCCCAGCATTTT. This sequence encodes CASTGERGGNQPQHF.

This clonotype was observed a few times. The chain employs TRBV5-1 and TRBJ2-7; TRBD1 matches 10 bases. Germline V gives CDR1 SGHRS, CDR2 YFSETQ. V gave up 4 bases and J gave up 4 bases; unmatched junction bases: 5. The CDR3 totals 14 residues. CDR3 sequence reads: CASSGQGGNYEQYF. For the CDR3, the DNA is TGCGCCAGCAGCGGACAGGGGGGGAATTACGAGCAGTACTTC.

This clonotype was detected only a few times. The chain carries TRBV6-2 or TRBV6-3 and TRBJ1-1, with D maybe TRBD1 (5 bases). CDR3 length equals 14 residues. Trimming removed 6 bases from V and 4 bases from J, with 15 bases in between. In germline, CDR1 is MNHEY, CDR2 SVGEGT. CDR3 DNA sequence: TGTGCCAGCAGGGGTCCAGGGAGTCCCACTGAAGCTTTCTTT. Its protein is CASRGPGSPTEAFF.

This clonotype was seen at least ten times. The chain joins TRBV7-7 to TRBJ2-3; 8 bases are shared with TRBD1. The ends lost 5 bases at V and 1 base at J; junction bases unmatched: 5. The CDR3 is 15 amino acids. Germline-derived CDR1 and CDR2 are SSHAT and FNYEAQ (reference sequence). The CDR3 sequence is CASSRGTGRTDTQYF. CDR3 in DNA: TGTGCCAGCAGCAGAGGGACAGGACGCACAGATACGCAGTATTTT.

This sequence joins TRBV18 and TRBJ1-5; 8 bases fit TRBD1. This CDR3 is 15 amino acids long. V lost 6 bases to trimming and J lost 2 bases; unmatched junction nucleotides: 6. The germline V gene has CDR1 KGHSH and CDR2 LQKENI. CDR3 nucleotides: TGTGCCAGCTCCCAGGGGGCCTCGGGCAATCAGCCCCAGCATTTT. It encodes CASSQGASGNQPQHF.

This clonotype was counted many times. The J gene is TRBJ2-2, the V gene TRBV3-1; the D gene could be TRBD1 or TRBD2 (5 bases each). CDR1 is LGHDT, CDR2 YNNKEL, per germline (reference sequence). This CDR3 has 15 residues. V gave up 1 base and J gave up 2 bases, with 8 bases separating them. Here the CDR3 reads CASSQAGGNTGELFF. CDR3 in DNA: TGTGCCAGCAGCCAAGCTGGGGGAAACACCGGGGAGCTGTTTTTT.

This clonotype was detected many times. The chain employs TRBV9 and TRBJ2-5, with D possibly TRBD1 on 5 matching bases. The CDR3 totals 12 residues. Trimming left V 4 bases short and J 4 bases short, with 8 bases between. Germline V gene sequence: CDR1 SGDLS, CDR2 YYNGEE. The DNA of the CDR3 is TGTGCCAGCAGCCAGGGAAGAGAGACCCAGTACTTC. Amino acid sequence: CASSQGRETQYF.

This clonotype was seen more than once but under ten times. The CDR3 loop is CSVWTDDNYGYTF. The CDR3 nucleotides are TGCAGCGTATGGACGGACGACAACTATGGCTACACCTTC. The rearrangement links TRBV29-1 to TRBJ1-2; D gene unclear. This CDR3 comprises 13 residues. The germline gives CDR1 SQVTM, CDR2 ANQGSEA. Trimming took off 6 bases at V and 2 bases at J, with 13 bases between the two ends.

This clonotype was recorded a few times. The gene calls are TRBV7-9 and TRBJ2-1; D call uncertain. This CDR3 spans 15 amino acids. Trimming stripped 1 base from V and 3 bases from J, with 10 bases between. Germline lookup yields CDR1 SEHNR and CDR2 FQNEAQ (reference sequence). CDR3 nucleotides: TGTGCCAGCAGCTTAGGGGGATTTTTCTACAATGAGCAGTTCTTC. This codes for CASSLGGFFYNEQFF. The whole variable domain, remainder taken from reference TRBV7-9 and TRBJ2-1, is DTGVSQNPRHKITKRGQNVTFRCDPISEHNRLYWYRQTLGQGPEFLTYFQNEAQLEKSRLLSDRFSAERPKGSFSTLEIQRTEQGDSAMYLCASSLGGFFYNEQFFGPGTRLTVL.

There are many counts of this clonotype. The chain uses TRBV5-6 and TRBJ1-5, with D tentatively TRBD1 (5 bases). This CDR3 is built from 14 residues. Looked up from germline, CDR1 is SGHDT and CDR2 is YYEEEE. V was shortened by 0 bases and J by 6 bases, with 10 bases between the two germline ends. CDR3 region: CASSLGQFGQPQHF. In nucleotides, the CDR3 is TGTGCCAGCAGCTTGGGACAGTTCGGTCAGCCCCAGCATTTT.

The sample holds a few counts of this clonotype. The chain is built from TRBV7-9 and TRBJ1-2; 7 bases map to TRBD1. Germline V gene data show CDR1 as SEHNR and CDR2 as FQNEAQ (reference sequence). The ends lost 2 bases at V and 8 bases at J; junction bases unmatched: 5. CDR3 size: 13 residues. The CDR3: CASSLRVGGGYTF. Here the CDR3 DNA reads TGTGCCAGCAGCTTACGGGTAGGGGGCGGCTACACCTTC. The full variable domain, completed using reference TRBV7-9 and TRBJ1-2, is DTGVSQNPRHKITKRGQNVTFRCDPISEHNRLYWYRQTLGQGPEFLTYFQNEAQLEKSRLLSDRFSAERPKGSFSTLEIQRTEQGDSAMYLCASSLRVGGGYTFGSGTRLTVV.

This clonotype was seen at least ten times. The chain uses TRBV5-4 and TRBJ2-5, with 7 bases aligning to TRBD1. The trim removed 2 bases at V and 3 bases at J, leaving 1 base unmatched. Germline lookup yields CDR1 SGHNT and CDR2 YYREEE (reference sequence). This CDR3 region has 13 residues. The CDR3 sequence: CASSLGTEETQYF. In nucleotides, the CDR3 is TGTGCCAGCAGCTTAGGGACAGAAGAGACCCAGTACTTC.

The chain couples TRBV21-1 to TRBJ2-1. TRBV21-1 is noted as a pseudogene. The CDR3 consists of 13 residues. Here the CDR3 DNA reads TGTGCCAGCAGCACCCAGAACCCCAATGAGCAGTTCTTC. Translation gives CASSTQNPNEQFF.

This clonotype was seen ten or more times. The chain has TRBV6-6 and TRBJ2-1; D is unresolved. The germline V and J ends were trimmed by 5 bases and 8 bases, with 13 bases remaining between them. Germline lookup yields CDR1 MNHNY and CDR2 SVGAGI (reference sequence). CDR3 size: 13 residues. The CDR3 here is CASSLQWKDEQFF. In DNA form, the CDR3 reads TGTGCCAGCAGTCTCCAGTGGAAGGATGAGCAGTTCTTC.

The chain recombines TRBV5-6 with TRBJ1-5; D gene uncertain. CDR1 SGHDT and CDR2 YYEEEE come from the germline V gene. This CDR3 has 15 residues. V lost 1 base, J lost 8 bases, and 16 bases lay in between. The CDR3, as DNA: TGTGCCAGCAGCTTGCATACAACCCTCGGGGAGCCCCAGCATTTT. Its protein product is CASSLHTTLGEPQHF.

This clonotype has only a few counts. The V and J genes are TRBV6-5 and TRBJ1-5; 7 positions agree with TRBD1. The CDR3 sequence is 15 residues long. Germline lookup yields CDR1 MNHEY and CDR2 SVGAGI. Unmatched junction bases numbered 12, after V lost 6 bases and J lost 7 bases. The CDR3: CASSFGTATGQPQHF. The DNA for the CDR3 is TGTGCCAGCAGCTTCGGGACAGCGACGGGACAGCCCCAGCATTTT.

The gene calls are TRBV20-1 and TRBJ2-3; 7 bases line up with TRBD2. V shed 3 bases, J shed 0 bases, and the junction held 6 bases outside the gene matches. This CDR3 region has 15 residues. CDR1 and CDR2 from the germline V gene are DFQATT and SNEGSKA (reference sequence). CDR3 in DNA: TGCAGTGCTAGCTCTCACGGGGGGAGCACAGATACGCAGTATTTT. It is translated as CSASSHGGSTDTQYF.

This clonotype was observed a few times. V is TRBV2 and J is TRBJ2-5; D is ambiguous. Trimming pared 1 base from V and 2 bases from J, leaving 8 bases between. Germline loops: CDR1 SNHLY, CDR2 FYNNEI. CDR3 length equals 14 residues. The CDR3 loop is CASSEGAGQETQYF. In DNA, the CDR3 is TGTGCCAGCAGTGAAGGGGCAGGTCAAGAGACCCAGTACTTC.

The table lists this clonotype with a few counts. The V and J genes are TRBV4-1 and TRBJ1-1; D not resolved. V was cut by 0 bases and J by 7 bases, with 12 bases left in between. Per the germline V gene, CDR1 is MGHRA and CDR2 is YSYEKL. CDR3 length: 14 residues. As DNA, the CDR3 is TGCGCCAGCAGCCAAGAATTCGGACGGTATGAAGCTTTCTTT. Translating it yields CASSQEFGRYEAFF.

This clonotype was picked up a small number of times. V gene TRBV27 combines with J gene TRBJ1-2; the match to TRBD1 covers 8 bases. This CDR3 has 13 residues. Trimming took 2 bases from V and 6 from J; bases not matched to a gene: 2. In germline, CDR1 is MNHEY, CDR2 SMNVEV (reference sequence). The CDR3 nucleotides read TGTGCCAGCAGTTTACGGACAGGGAATGGCTACACCTTC. Translation: CASSLRTGNGYTF.

J is TRBJ1-1 and V is TRBV20-1; 9 bases agree with TRBD1. Trimming took 4 bases from V and 5 from J; bases not matched to a gene: 14. The CDR3 has 16 residues. CDR1 DFQATT and CDR2 SNEGSKA come from the germline V gene (reference sequence). The CDR3 nucleotides are TGCAGTGCTAATAACCCACAGGGGGCACGCGGGACTGAAGCTTTCTTT. Protein sequence: CSANNPQGARGTEAFF.

Concerning this clonotype: This sequence may be a read error, since a much larger clone differs from it by one base. The genes are TRBV7-9 and TRBJ2-5; TRBD1 matches at 7 bases. The CDR3 runs 20 residues. The junction had 20 bases not matched to a gene; V was cut back by 3 bases and J by 1 base. Germline V gene data show CDR1 as SEHNR and CDR2 as FQNEAQ (reference sequence). For the CDR3, the DNA is TGTGCCAGCAGCTTGGACAGGACGACCGCCATAGGGACAGTCCAAGAGACCCAGTACTTC. It translates to CASSLDRTTAIGTVQETQYF. The full variable domain, completed using reference TRBV7-9 and TRBJ2-5, is DTGVSQNPRHKITKRGQNVTFRCDPISEHNRLYWYRQTLGQGPEFLTYFQNEAQLEKSRLLSDRFSAERPKGSFSTLEIQRTEQGDSAMYLCASSLDRTTAIGTVQETQYFGPGTRLLVL.